This T cell receptor (beta chain) was profiled in a study of CD4 T cells in relation to SARS-CoV-2 and coronaviruses. Study-wide background: TCR beta CDR3s were sequenced after 10-day antigen culture of PBMCs. No peptide or an HIV-1 Nef peptide pool served as negative control.

This clone came up a few times. The target antigen is unknown. Unexposed donor CD4+ T cells date from about 2011-2018, before the COVID-19 pandemic. Isolation of CD4+ T cells took place after roughly nine days in culture. As cell numbers allowed, unexposed-donor CD4+ T cells faced SARS-CoV-2 S/N and four cold-coronavirus spikes. Cultures received half-medium IL-2 refreshes on days 3 and 7. Generated by immunoSEQ multiplex PCR, the TCRdb table keeps only in-frame clones and is missing some. The sample has almost 20,000 clones, approximately 82% seen once. V was cut by 6 bases and J by 2 bases, with 20 bases left in between. The CDR3 runs 17 residues. Germline lookup yields CDR1 SGHNT and CDR2 YENEEA.

Sequenced material: CD4+ T cells from PBMCs, cultured in vitro. The chain uses TRBV11-3 and TRBJ1-5, with D uncertain. The clonotype comes from a human donor in good health. The CDR3 spells CASSPLSESAGNQPQHF. For the CDR3, the DNA is TGTGCCAGCAGTCCACTATCCGAGTCGGCCGGCAATCAGCCCCAGCATTTT. Together with reference TRBV11-3 and TRBJ1-5, the CDR3 gives the full variable domain: EAGVVQSPRYKIIEKKQPVAFWCNPISGHNTLYWYLQNLGQGPELLIRYENEEAVDDSQLPKDRFSAERLKGVDSTLKIQPAELGDSAVYLCASSPLSESAGNQPQHFGDGTRLSIL.